This T cell receptor (beta chain) came from a study of cytomegalovirus exposure and HLA in healthy donors. Study-level findings and limits: Within a later analysis, the majority of CMV-associated TCR beta chains appeared HLA-restricted. According to the study, roughly 160 TCR beta chains were cytomegalovirus-associated.

PCR employed 60 Vbeta and 13 Jbeta primers. Sequencing was performed with immunoSEQ multiplex PCR; in TCRdb, only in-frame clones are kept and a portion is missing. The sample has approximately 130,000 clones, roughly 80% seen once; the top ten hold 1.5%. A note on this clone: Its antigen is currently unknown.

Sequencing input: PBMCs. This receptor was taken from a woman younger than 30 in good health and CMV-seronegative.

CDR3 region: CASTRDRGRTEAFF. For the CDR3, the DNA is TGTGCCAGCACACGGGACAGGGGGAGGACTGAAGCTTTCTTT. This sequence joins TRBV2 and TRBJ1-1; 11 nucleotides align to TRBD1. Per the germline V gene, CDR1 is SNHLY and CDR2 is FYNNEI. The CDR3 spans 14 residues. V was clipped by 7 bases and J by 5 bases; unmatched bases: 6.